This T cell receptor (beta chain) was profiled in a study of shared clonotypes between healthy human individuals (dated by TCRdb to the early 2020s). Broadly, across the study: A couple of women and a few men aged 18 to 49 years were included in the cohort. For each donor, CD4 naive and CD4 memory were each run on three plates, CD8 naive on two plates, and CD8 memory on one plate. Between about 0.94 and 8.9 billion PBMCs per donor were obtained by leukapheresis. To estimate repertoire size and how much clonotype sharing occurs between individuals, the study deeply sequenced the blood TCR repertoires of several healthy adults. Libraries were prepared and TCR repertoires were sequenced by different laboratories using diverse techniques, in order to increase sequencing depth and limit assay-specific biases.

Overall study results and their limits: Estimated clonotype richness was generally larger for naive than for memory subsets. Because the study included only a small number of donors, the genetic and exposure-history diversity represented was limited. Pairwise subsampling indicated that sequencing depth was expected to affect the degree of clonotype sharing among donors. Even with the large sequencing depth, rarefaction of the sorted-subset datasets indicated that sequencing was incomplete. Compared with non-shared clonotypes, clonotypes shared by all four sorted-subset donors had higher generation probabilities. Sampling was limited to blood, and TCR repertoires in tissue likely differ from TCR repertoires in blood. About 5% of naive CD4, around 3.5% of naive CD8, 2% to 2.5% of memory CD4, and over 0.35% of memory CD8 clonotypes were shared across a few donors.

Using the deep immunoSEQ assay, multiplex PCR amplified TCR CDR3 regions from genomic DNA. Extracted genomic DNA from each cell subset was distributed evenly across all wells of several immunoSEQ 96-well plates, and each plate was treated as a replicate. Each replicate PCR for sorted subsets received roughly 200 ng genomic DNA, equal to tens of thousands of T cell genomes. Purified libraries were measured with a Qubit 3.0 fluorometer, size-checked on a Bioanalyzer 2100, and measured again with the KAPA Library Quantification kit. Each immunoSEQ 96-well plate was sequenced on its own single-read 150-cycle Illumina NextSeq 550 flow cell. The authors processed their data as follows. Because the immunoSEQ output held only junctional sequences and lacked quality scores, the filtering could not match the filtering applied to full-length reads. Sequences were annotated with PyIR, a Python wrapper for IgBLAST v1.9, and V/J genes and CDR3 were assigned using IMGT germline references. Reads were removed for weak V/J assignments (E-value above 1e-6), missing CDR3, stop codons, out-of-frame junctions, or ambiguous translated residues. V3J clonotypes were defined by identical inferred V gene, J gene, and CDR3 amino acid sequence. To compute the percentage overlap between repertoires, the number of shared unique clonotypes was divided by the size of the smaller repertoire. Repertoire richness was assessed with RTK rarefaction, the Chao1 estimator, and Recon v2.1 estimates of unobserved clonotypes. For all TCRbeta clonotypes obtained by the gDNA method from a few donors, generation probabilities were computed with OLGA. TCRdb's version of the immuneACCESS table is confined to in-frame rearrangements and falls short of the full clone set. An unresolved V gene accounts for under half of the shortfall where checked; the remainder is of unknown origin. V and J calls and clone size are given by that table; D and trimming were obtained from the DNA. Across this sample there are approximately 2.5 million clones, with 80% to 95% seen only once. Of the sample, 0.36% is held by the ten largest clones.

V lost 0 bases and J lost 4 bases; the stretch between them is 9 bases long. The CDR3, cysteine through phenylalanine, is 14 amino acids long. Only the CDR3 DNA stays, 42 bases, in frame from base 1. From a lookup of the germline V gene, CDR1 and CDR2 are SGDLS and YYNGEE. Donors were healthy HIV-negative adults with no recently reported acute infections or vaccinations. Every donor was a Caucasian adult living in Nashville, Tennessee, USA. CD4+ T cells were enriched by magnetic negative selection, after which naive cells were positively selected on CD45RA and the negative fraction was taken as the memory subset. Blood was obtained by leukapheresis, after which PBMCs were separated by Ficoll-Histopaque density gradient centrifugation and cryopreserved in liquid nitrogen vapor phase. Analytical flow cytometry was used to check the purity and quantity of each magnetically sorted T cell population. Each sorted fraction had its genomic DNA isolated and then quantified by UV absorbance on a Nanodrop 2000c.

This clone was seen more than once but under ten times. Its antigen is currently not known. Qualities for individual bases were not recorded, and no much larger clone is one base off. This sequence originates from a man between 18 and 29 years old in good health. Some clones in this sample may be carry-over from other donors' samples. Input material: naive CD4+ T cells from PBMCs. In the paper's terms, the cell subset or site label means: CD45RA+ positively selected. The sequence is built from TRBV9 and TRBJ2-3; matching of 6 bases hints at TRBD2 as the D gene. The DNA sequence follows: TGTGCCAGCAGCGTAGCCGGGAGCGCAGATACGCAGTATTTT. Its amino acids are CASSVAGSADTQYF. The full variable domain, with segments outside the CDR3 supplied by the reference TRBV9 and TRBJ2-3 proteins, appears as DSGVTQTPKHLITATGQRVTLRCSPRSGDLSVYWYQQSLDQGLQFLIQYYNGEERAKGNILERFSAQQFPDLHSELNLSSLELGDSALYFCASSVAGSADTQYFGPGTRLTVL.